This TCR beta chain was obtained from a study of graft-versus-host responses after intestinal transplantation. This clone appeared once. Antigen: not known. Assay used: immunoSEQ multiplex PCR; TCRdb lists only in-frame clones, some missing. The repertoire holds 80,000 to 100,000 clones, with 90% to 95% as singletons. Trimming removed 1 base from V and 1 base from J; junction bases left unmatched: 6. The CDR3 runs 16 residues. From germline, CDR1 is GTSNPN and CDR2 SVGIG (reference sequence). The chain has TRBV30 and TRBJ2-1; 8 positions match TRBD2. Sequences were derived from unstimulated CD4+ T cells sorted from spleen or lymph node cells, sampled before intestinal transplant. This receptor was obtained from a human donor who received an intestinal transplant. The CDR3: CAWSGSGVPSYNEQFF. CDR3 bases: TGTGCCTGGAGTGGTAGCGGGGTCCCTTCCTACAATGAGCAGTTCTTC.